The 28 T cell receptor beta chains below all came from one sample that was sequenced in a study of blood T cell repertoires in COVID-19. The data were produced by immunoSEQ multiplex PCR, yet TCRdb's version contains in-frame clones alone and is incomplete. The data show 55,000 to 90,000 clones, about 88% seen once. Sequencing used peripheral blood. The receptors stem from a man in his 70s with active COVID-19.

In this sample, this clone turned up once. The chain is built from TRBV5-6 and TRBJ1-2, with D hard to call. This CDR3 has 12 residues. The germline CDR1 and CDR2 sequences are SGHDT and YYEEEE. Trimming pared 6 bases from V and 8 bases from J, leaving 14 bases between. CDR3 in DNA: TGTGCCAGCACCTCGGCCCAGGTAGGCTACACCTTC. Protein sequence: CASTSAQVGYTF.

The chain recombines TRBV7-6 with TRBJ2-1, with 11 bases fitting TRBD2. Germline V gene lookup returns CDR1 SGHVS and CDR2 FNYEAQ. This CDR3 comprises 15 residues. V shed 4 bases, J shed 6 bases, and the junction held 5 bases outside the gene matches. CDR3 loop: CASSYSGRGGNEQFF. The CDR3 DNA reads TGTGCCAGCAGCTATAGCGGGAGGGGGGGCAATGAGCAGTTCTTC.

V is TRBV27 and J is TRBJ2-3, with D possibly TRBD1 on 6 matching bases. This CDR3 comprises 15 residues. Per germline, CDR1 MNHEY and CDR2 SMNVEV (reference sequence). V was clipped by 11 bases and J by 3 bases, with 21 bases between them. CDR3 DNA: TGTGCCCCCCTCGGAGACAGGCCGAGGACAGATACGCAGTATTTT. Translated, it gives CAPLGDRPRTDTQYF.

V gene TRBV28 combines with J gene TRBJ1-2, with D maybe TRBD1 (5 bases). Per the germline V gene, CDR1 is MDHEN and CDR2 is SYDVKM. CDR3 length equals 14 residues. Between the trimmed V and J ends, which lost 7 bases and 4 bases, there was a span of 16 bases. The CDR3 DNA follows: TGTGCCAGCATGGGGGGGGGTGGTATCTATGGCTACACCTTC. It translates to CASMGGGGIYGYTF.

The J gene is TRBJ2-5, the V gene TRBV7-3, with D possibly matching TRBD2 (6 bases). V was trimmed by 5 bases and J by 2 bases, leaving 12 bases between them. CDR3 length: 14 residues. Germline assignment: CDR1 SGHTA and CDR2 FQGTGA. The DNA of the CDR3 is TGTGCCAGCAGCCCGCGGGACTCACAAGAGACCCAGTACTTC. Protein sequence: CASSPRDSQETQYF.

The chain is built from TRBV19 and TRBJ2-1; a weak D match, TRBD2 (5 bases). Germline values: CDR1 LNHDA, CDR2 SQIVND (reference sequence). Trimming cost V 10 bases and J 4 bases, with 17 bases left between them. The CDR3 length is 14 residues. The CDR3 DNA reads TGTGCCACGGCTCCCCGTCGAGGGTACAATGAGCAGTTCTTC. It is translated as CATAPRRGYNEQFF.

V and J are TRBV30 and TRBJ2-1; tentative D call: TRBD2 (7 bases). This CDR3 contains 15 residues. Trimming shortened V by 2 bases and J by 4 bases, and 15 bases separated the two germline ends. Germline V gene lookup returns CDR1 GTSNPN and CDR2 SVGIG (reference sequence). Here the CDR3 DNA reads TGTGCCTGGAGTAGGGGGAGGGCCGGGTACAATGAGCAGTTCTTC. The encoded protein is CAWSRGRAGYNEQFF. Using reference TRBV30 and TRBJ2-1 for the parts outside the CDR3, the full variable domain is SQTIHQWPATLVQPVGSPLSLECTVEGTSNPNLYWYRQAAGRGLQLLFYSVGIGQISSEVPQNLSASRPQDRQFILSSKKLLLSDSGFYLCAWSRGRAGYNEQFFGPGTRLTVL.

This clone is a singleton in its sample. This chain joins TRBV27 and TRBJ1-6; possible D gene TRBD1, 5 bases. The CDR3 is made up of 14 amino acids. V lost 7 bases and J lost 7, with 14 bases in between. Per germline, CDR1 MNHEY and CDR2 SMNVEV (reference sequence). The CDR3 sequence is CASTPRGTNSPLHF. The CDR3 bases are TGTGCCAGCACCCCCCGGGGGACCAATTCACCCCTCCACTTT.

This chain joins TRBV9 and TRBJ1-5; 7 nucleotides line up with TRBD1. The CDR3 loop spans 14 amino acids. Per the germline V gene, CDR1 is SGDLS and CDR2 is YYNGEE. V dropped 3 bases and J dropped 5; count of bases not matched to a gene: 5. Here the CDR3 DNA reads TGTGCCAGCAGCGCCGGGGACAGCCATCAGCCCCAGCATTTT. The encoded protein is CASSAGDSHQPQHF.

This clone was detected once. The V call is TRBV28, the J call TRBJ2-5; TRBD2 aligns across 7 bases. This CDR3 spans 12 amino acids. CDR1 and CDR2 from the germline V gene are MDHEN and SYDVKM. V lost 7 bases, J lost 9 bases, and 8 bases stayed unmatched. Here the CDR3 reads CASMGREWAQYF. CDR3 nucleotide sequence: TGTGCCAGCATGGGGCGGGAGTGGGCCCAGTACTTC.

Here the CDR3 DNA reads TGTGCCAGCAGCTTCGGGGGAGGGCCTATGGATACGCAGTATTTT. Residues: CASSFGGGPMDTQYF. This sequence joins TRBV5-6 and TRBJ2-3; TRBD2 aligns across 7 bases. The CDR3 length is 15 residues. CDR1 and CDR2 (germline): SGHDT, YYEEEE. The V segment lost 2 bases and the J segment 6 bases; nucleotides outside the gene matches: 9. Combining the CDR3 with reference TRBV5-6 and TRBJ2-3 gives the whole variable domain DAGVTQSPTHLIKTRGQQVTLRCSPKSGHDTVSWYQQALGQGPQFIFQYYEEEERQRGNFPDRFSGHQFPNYSSELNVNALLLGDSALYLCASSFGGGPMDTQYFGPGTRLTVL.

Details on this clone: The germline gene is not matched at one end of the junction; a read error may be the cause. CDR3 sequence (DNA): TGTACCAGCACCCACGGGGGGCAGCTCTACGAGCAGTACTTC. Translation gives CTSTHGGQLYEQYF. V and J are TRBV6-5 and TRBJ2-7, with D maybe TRBD2 (7 bases). The CDR3 totals 14 residues. The germline CDR1 and CDR2 sequences are MNHEY and SVGAGI.

The chain is built from TRBV29-1 and TRBJ1-2; D is undetermined. There are 11 residues in the CDR3. Trimming stripped 7 bases from V and 4 bases from J, with 10 bases between. Germline V gives CDR1 SQVTM, CDR2 ANQGSEA. CDR3 DNA sequence: TGCAGCGCCGGTGGTGGCTATGGCTACACCTTC. Translated: CSAGGGYGYTF. Supplemented by reference TRBV29-1 and TRBJ1-2, the full variable domain reads SAVISQKPSRDICQRGTSLTIQCQVDSQVTMMFWYRQQPGQSLTLIATANQGSEATYESGFVIDKFPISRPNLTFSTLTVSNMSPEDSSIYLCSAGGGYGYTFGSGTRLTVV.

This chain connects TRBV19 to TRBJ1-5; D uncertain. V lost 1 base and J 2 bases, leaving 12 bases between the germline ends. CDR1 is LNHDA, CDR2 SQIVND, per germline (reference sequence). The CDR3 runs to 16 residues. In DNA, the CDR3 is TGTGCCAGTAGTATAGGGGCAGGCGGGGGCAATCAGCCCCAGCATTTT. This gives the protein CASSIGAGGGNQPQHF.

This clone has more than one count but fewer than ten. This sequence joins TRBV6-4 and TRBJ2-2, with D perhaps matching TRBD1 (5 bases). The V gene lost 4 bases and the J gene lost 7 bases, with 13 bases spanning the gap. Germline lookup yields CDR1 MRHNA and CDR2 SNTAGT. This CDR3 region has 14 residues. In nucleotides, the CDR3 is TGTGCCAGCAGTGCGGAGAAGGGGCTCGGGGAGCTGTTTTTT. Translation: CASSAEKGLGELFF.

The chain has TRBV7-9 and TRBJ1-1, with 8 nucleotides matching TRBD1. Trimming at V came to 5 bases and at J to 7 bases, leaving 9 bases not matched to a gene. CDR3 length: 14 residues. Germline-derived CDR1 and CDR2 are SEHNR and FQNEAQ (reference sequence). CDR3 residues: CASSTAGGSVEAFF. CDR3 in DNA: TGTGCCAGCAGCACAGCAGGGGGCTCGGTTGAAGCTTTCTTT.

This clone was detected a few times. The chain is built from TRBV3-1 (or the pseudogene TRBV3-2) and TRBJ2-1; TRBD2 matches 8 bases. From germline, CDR1 is LGHDT and CDR2 YNNKEL (reference sequence). There are 17 residues in the CDR3. V lost 0 bases, J lost 2 bases, and 6 bases stayed unmatched. Here the CDR3 DNA reads TGTGCCAGCAGCCAAGATCTGGCGGGAGGCACCTACAATGAGCAGTTCTTC. Amino acid sequence: CASSQDLAGGTYNEQFF.

The V gene is TRBV7-8, the J gene TRBJ2-1; a weak D match, TRBD2 (7 bases). CDR1 SGHVS and CDR2 FQNEAQ come from the germline V gene. This CDR3 is 18 amino acids long. V shed 5 bases and J shed 0 bases, with 20 bases lying between them. This CDR3 is CASSPGRGIGNSYNEQFF. As DNA, the CDR3 is TGTGCCAGCAGCCCGGGGAGGGGGATCGGCAACTCCTACAATGAGCAGTTCTTC.

The CDR3 here is CASSPHRGSDEAFF. The CDR3 DNA reads TGTGCCAGCAGCCCCCACAGGGGATCCGATGAAGCTTTCTTT. The chain has TRBV7-2 and TRBJ1-1; 7 bases are a match to TRBD1. The CDR3 loop spans 14 amino acids. Germline V gene lookup returns CDR1 SGHTA and CDR2 FQGNSA. After removal of 5 bases from V and 7 bases from J, the junction contained 10 bases not matched to a gene.

The chain couples TRBV3-1 (or the pseudogene TRBV3-2) to TRBJ2-7; 8 bases are shared with TRBD2. Looked up from germline, CDR1 is LGHDT and CDR2 is YNNKEL (reference sequence). This CDR3 region has 15 residues. With V trimmed by 1 base and J by 2 bases, 4 bases remained unmatched. CDR3 sequence: CASSQGPAGAYEQYF. CDR3 nucleotides: TGTGCCAGCAGCCAAGGCCCAGCGGGAGCCTACGAGCAGTACTTC.

The chain joins TRBV5-1 to TRBJ2-5, with a weak D call TRBD1 (5 bases). This CDR3 has 13 amino acids. CDR1 is SGHRS, CDR2 YFSETQ, per germline. Trimming cost V 5 bases and J 1 base, with 9 bases left between them. This chain's CDR3 is CASRLQAQETQYF. The CDR3 DNA follows: TGCGCCAGCAGACTACAGGCCCAAGAGACCCAGTACTTC.

This chain connects TRBV30 to TRBJ2-4; 9 nucleotides match TRBD2. The CDR3 contains 16 residues. Germline CDR1 reads GTSNPN; CDR2 reads SVGIG (reference sequence). The V segment lost 1 base and the J segment 4 bases; nucleotides outside the gene matches: 8. CDR3 in DNA: TGTGCCTGGAGTGCCCCCGCGGGGGGGCCAAAAAACATTCAGTACTTC. Its translation: CAWSAPAGGPKNIQYF.

The chain couples TRBV6-6 to TRBJ1-2; 9 nucleotides agree with TRBD1. Trimming removed 8 bases from V and 4 bases from J; junction bases left unmatched: 11. The germline V gene has CDR1 MNHNY and CDR2 SVGAGI (reference sequence). The CDR3 contains 15 residues. The CDR3 DNA sequence: TGTGCCAGCTCCCAGGACAGGGGTTTTGGCTATGGCTACACCTTC. Its protein product is CASSQDRGFGYGYTF.

This rearrangement joins TRBV6-2 or TRBV6-3 to TRBJ2-5, with D possibly matching TRBD2 (5 bases). The CDR3 sequence is 18 residues long. Germline values: CDR1 MNHEY, CDR2 SVGEGT. Trimming took off 2 bases at V and 4 bases at J, with 23 bases between the two ends. Here the CDR3 DNA reads TGTGCCAGCAGTTACGCGTTTGCGGGCGTCGCCCTCGGAGAGACCCAGTACTTC. Translated: CASSYAFAGVALGETQYF.

The gene calls are TRBV5-4 and TRBJ2-2; TRBD2 matches 8 bases. This CDR3 has 15 residues. The germline gives CDR1 SGHNT, CDR2 YYREEE (reference sequence). The V gene end was trimmed by 2 bases and the J gene end by 7 bases; junction bases not matched to a gene: 7. CDR3 protein: CASSFPREGRGELFF. The CDR3 nucleotides read TGTGCCAGCAGCTTCCCCCGGGAGGGTCGCGGGGAGCTGTTTTTT.

This chain connects TRBV5-6 to TRBJ2-5; TRBD1 might be the D (6 bases). CDR3 length equals 14 residues. Germline CDR1 is SGHDT and CDR2 is YYEEEE. Trimming shortened V by 3 bases and J by 5 bases, and 14 bases separated the two germline ends. CDR3 in DNA: TGTGCCAGCAGCTGGGACACCCAAGGGGAGACCCAGTACTTC. It specifies CASSWDTQGETQYF.

This clone appeared a few times. The chain couples TRBV10-3 to TRBJ2-7; TRBD2 matches at 8 bases. This CDR3 contains 12 residues. Germline trimming cut 11 bases from V and 3 bases from J; bases unmatched to any gene: 6. CDR1 is ENHRY and CDR2 is SYGVKD in the germline V gene. The CDR3 loop is CALRGGVYEQYF. The CDR3 nucleotides read TGTGCCCTCCGGGGGGGGGTCTACGAGCAGTACTTC.

The chain recombines TRBV7-9 with TRBJ2-2; D ambiguous. V gave up 0 bases and J gave up 2 bases, with 7 bases separating them. This CDR3 comprises 15 residues. Germline assignment: CDR1 SEHNR and CDR2 FQNEAQ (reference sequence). In DNA form, the CDR3 reads TGTGCCAGCAGCTTAGCGAGAGGAAACACCGGGGAGCTGTTTTTT. Translating it yields CASSLARGNTGELFF.